The T cell receptor (beta chain) described here comes from a study of CD8 T cells in ankylosing spondylitis. The study, taken as a whole, reports: Prior work had noted some motif variants in reactive arthritis blood and synovial fluid. Clones linked to disease, bearing a CD8+ phenotype, were relatively rare in peripheral blood. Significant enrichment of disease-linked clones was reportedly seen in matched ankylosing spondylitis synovial fluid. Ankylosing spondylitis blood appeared to carry a characteristic TCR beta motif of fewer than 10 highly homologous variants.

This clonotype was observed a handful of times. What it binds is not known. The authors made TCR beta libraries by quantitative 5'-RACE with molecular barcodes. MiXCR, applied by TCRdb to the 5' RACE reads, yields one record per CDR3 protein. The table shows about 840,000 distinct CDR3 sequences, with about 12% occurring only once. Sequencing was carried out using blood, either unsorted or a sorted T cell fraction (not recorded which). The clonotype comes from a male donor with ankylosing spondylitis.

The CDR3 region is CATREISLAKNIQYF. Here the CDR3 DNA reads TGTGCCACCCGGGAAATATCGCTAGCCAAAAACATTCAGTACTTC. The genes are TRBV28 and TRBJ2-4; D possibly corresponds to TRBD2 (5 bases). The CDR3 has 15 amino acids. V lost 10 bases and J 0 bases, leaving 16 bases between the germline ends. The germline V gene has CDR1 MDHEN and CDR2 SYDVKM. Full variable domain (outside the CDR3, taken from reference TRBV28 and TRBJ2-4): DVKVTQSSRYLVKRTGEKVFLECVQDMDHENMFWYRQDPGLGLRLIYFSYDVKMKEKGDIPEGYSVSREKKERFSLILESASTNQTSMYLCATREISLAKNIQYFGAGTRLSVL.